This is a list of T cell receptor beta chains from one sample in a study of identical twins. TCRdb reanalysed the 5' RACE reads using MiXCR and keeps one entry per CDR3 protein. This sample has hundreds of thousands of distinct CDR3 sequences, with about 20% found just once. Separately, the same data were catalogued under a study of T cells expressing NK-cell markers.

The material sequenced was PBMCs. These receptors were obtained from a woman younger than 30 in good health. CDR3s include the opening cysteine and the closing phenylalanine or tryptophan. Fields, in order: clone size, CDR3 length, J gene, V gene, CDR3 protein. Some rows mark clone size as missing; the rest say once, few, many or name a class of expanded clone.

abundance: few
len: 13
j_gene: TRBJ2-7
v_gene: TRBV10-3
CDR3aa: CAIRPGQDYEQYF

abundance: many
len: 12
j_gene: TRBJ1-1
v_gene: TRBV15
CDR3aa: CATSRGGPEAFF

abundance: few
len: 15
j_gene: TRBJ1-1
v_gene: TRBV7-9
CDR3aa: CASSQDGGVNTEAFF

abundance: NA
len: 14
j_gene: TRBJ1-1
v_gene: TRBV12-3/TRBV12-4
CDR3aa: CASGTGGENTEAFF

abundance: few
len: 13
j_gene: TRBJ2-7
v_gene: TRBV20-1
CDR3aa: CSAGGTGHNEQYF

abundance: many
len: 13
j_gene: TRBJ2-3
v_gene: TRBV20-1
CDR3aa: CSAWDRESDTQYF

abundance: NA
len: 14
j_gene: TRBJ1-2
v_gene: TRBV2
CDR3aa: CASSPGAGYYGYTF

abundance: NA
len: 14
j_gene: TRBJ2-7
v_gene: TRBV5-1
CDR3aa: CASSPAGTRYEQYF

abundance: once
len: 13
j_gene: TRBJ2-7
v_gene: TRBV7-2
CDR3aa: CASSFGRGLEQYF

abundance: few
len: 15
j_gene: TRBJ2-3
v_gene: TRBV6-2/TRBV6-3
CDR3aa: CASSYLFGRGDTQYF

abundance: many
len: 14
j_gene: TRBJ1-1
v_gene: TRBV9
CDR3aa: CASSAGTDRTEAFF

abundance: NA
len: 16
j_gene: TRBJ2-1
v_gene: TRBV7-9
CDR3aa: CASSLVISGFHNEQFF

abundance: NA
len: 12
j_gene: TRBJ2-7
v_gene: TRBV20-1
CDR3aa: CSANSVSYEQYF

abundance: NA
len: 14
j_gene: TRBJ2-7
v_gene: TRBV3-1
CDR3aa: CASSQDTDWYEQYF

abundance: many
len: 15
j_gene: TRBJ2-5
v_gene: TRBV5-1
CDR3aa: CASSLEGTHQETQYF

abundance: NA
len: 20
j_gene: TRBJ2-7
v_gene: TRBV3-1
CDR3aa: CASSQVRHGGSGRFSYEQYF

abundance: NA
len: 15
j_gene: TRBJ2-7
v_gene: TRBV10-3
CDR3aa: CAINSLAGGPGEQYF

abundance: few
len: 15
j_gene: TRBJ2-1
v_gene: TRBV7-8
CDR3aa: CASSSDLAVYNEQFF

abundance: few
len: 15
j_gene: TRBJ1-6
v_gene: TRBV20-1
CDR3aa: CSARLTGTGNSPLHF

abundance: NA
len: 15
j_gene: TRBJ2-7
v_gene: TRBV5-1
CDR3aa: CASSFGQGGSYEQYF

abundance: NA
len: 15
j_gene: TRBJ2-1
v_gene: TRBV11-1
CDR3aa: CASSLGLVGNNEQFF

abundance: NA
len: 14
j_gene: TRBJ1-5
v_gene: TRBV19
CDR3aa: CASSISGYNQPQHF

abundance: many
len: 14
j_gene: TRBJ2-5
v_gene: TRBV7-2
CDR3aa: CASSLGLEQETQYF